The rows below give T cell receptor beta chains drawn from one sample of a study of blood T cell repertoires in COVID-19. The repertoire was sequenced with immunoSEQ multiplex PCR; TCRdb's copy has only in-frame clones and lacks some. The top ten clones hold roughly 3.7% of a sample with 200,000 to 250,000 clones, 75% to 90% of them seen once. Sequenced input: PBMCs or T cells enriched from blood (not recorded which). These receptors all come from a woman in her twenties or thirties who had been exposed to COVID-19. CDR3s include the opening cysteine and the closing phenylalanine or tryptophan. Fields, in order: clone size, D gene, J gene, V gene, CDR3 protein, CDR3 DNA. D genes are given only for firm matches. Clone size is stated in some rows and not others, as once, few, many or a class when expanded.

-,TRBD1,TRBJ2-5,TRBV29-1,CSVDPPGQGFLDATQYF,TGCAGCGTTGACCCACCGGGACAGGGATTTTTGGATGCGACCCAGTACTTC
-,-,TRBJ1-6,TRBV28,CASSSTPQGDNSPLHF,TGTGCCAGCAGTTCAACACCTCAGGGTGACAATTCACCCCTCCACTTT
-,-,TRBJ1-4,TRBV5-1,CASSATDNEKLFF,TGCGCCAGCAGCGCGACAGATAATGAAAAACTGTTTTTT
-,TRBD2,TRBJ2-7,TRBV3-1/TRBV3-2,CASSQARTSGRAYEQYF,TGTGCCAGCAGCCAAGCAAGGACTAGCGGGAGGGCCTACGAGCAGTACTTC
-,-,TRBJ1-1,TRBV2,CASSEAWFRGNTEAFF,TGTGCCAGCAGTGAAGCTTGGTTCCGGGGGAACACTGAAGCTTTCTTT
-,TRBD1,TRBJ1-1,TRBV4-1,CASSQPRDRGHTEAFF,TGCGCCAGCAGCCAACCCCGGGACAGGGGGCATACTGAAGCTTTCTTT
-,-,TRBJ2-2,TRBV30,CAWSQGITGELFF,TGTGCCTGGTCACAGGGAATCACCGGGGAGCTGTTTTTT
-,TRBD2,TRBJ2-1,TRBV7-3,CASSLTGRGGFGNEQFF,TGTGCCAGCAGCTTAACAGGTCGGGGGGGATTCGGCAATGAGCAGTTCTTC
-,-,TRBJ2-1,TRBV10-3,CAISDSGEFSYNEQFF,TGTGCCATCAGTGATTCGGGGGAATTCTCCTACAATGAGCAGTTCTTC
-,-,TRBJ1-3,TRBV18,CASSPKLSGNTIYF,TGTGCCAGCTCACCAAAGCTTTCTGGAAACACCATATATTTT
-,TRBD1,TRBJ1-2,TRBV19,CASSTGTVYGYTF,TGTGCCAGTAGTACCGGGACAGTCTATGGCTACACCTTC
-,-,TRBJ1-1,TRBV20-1,CSASRGGLGSRAEAFF,TGCAGTGCTAGTAGGGGGGGTCTGGGATCGAGGGCCGAAGCTTTCTTT
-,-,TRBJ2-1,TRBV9,CASSETWRGGASYNEQFF,TGTGCCAGCAGCGAGACTTGGAGGGGGGGAGCCTCCTACAATGAGCAGTTCTTC
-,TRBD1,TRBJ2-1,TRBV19,CASSVTGGKDNEQFF,TGTGCCAGTTCCGTGACAGGGGGGAAAGACAATGAGCAGTTCTTC
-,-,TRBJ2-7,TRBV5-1,CASSWPNTYEQYF,TGCGCCAGCAGCTGGCCCAACACGTACGAGCAGTACTTC
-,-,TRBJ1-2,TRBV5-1,CASSLVGIDYGYTF,TGCGCCAGCAGCTTGGTTGGTATAGACTATGGCTACACCTTC
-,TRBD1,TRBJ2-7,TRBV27,CASSLLGQGVYEQYF,TGTGCCAGCAGTTTGTTGGGACAGGGGGTGTACGAGCAGTACTTC
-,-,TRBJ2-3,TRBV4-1,CASSQDWAGKGTDTQYF,TGCGCCAGCAGCCAAGATTGGGCAGGTAAAGGAACAGATACGCAGTATTTT
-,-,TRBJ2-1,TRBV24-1,CATSAGALNEQFF,TGTGCCACCAGTGCAGGGGCACTCAATGAGCAGTTCTTC
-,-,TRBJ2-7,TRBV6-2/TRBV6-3,CASSSGGGEQYF,TGTGCCAGCAGTTCGGGGGGCGGAGAGCAGTACTTC
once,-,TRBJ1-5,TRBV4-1,CASSQDLYSNQPQHF,TGCGCCAGCAGCCAAGATTTGTATAGCAATCAGCCCCAGCATTTT
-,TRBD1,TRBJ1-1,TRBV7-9,CASSFGDSLNTEAFF,TGTGCCAGCAGCTTCGGGGACAGCTTGAACACTGAAGCTTTCTTT
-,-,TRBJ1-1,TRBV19,CASSIFRDTYHAEAFF,TGTGCCAGTAGTATATTCCGGGACACTTATCACGCTGAAGCTTTCTTT
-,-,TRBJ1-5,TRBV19,CASSIVRFNQPQHF,TGTGCCAGTAGTATCGTTCGGTTCAACCAGCCCCAGCATTTT
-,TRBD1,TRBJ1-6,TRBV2,CASSEDGTASNSPLHF,TGTGCCAGCAGTGAAGATGGGACAGCGAGTAATTCACCCCTCCACTTT
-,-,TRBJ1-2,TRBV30,CAWSVTAAYGYTF,TGTGCCTGGAGTGTAACAGCCGCGTATGGCTACACCTTC
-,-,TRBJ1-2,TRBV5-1,CASSPEPTGSYGYTF,TGCGCCAGCAGCCCGGAACCGACAGGATCCTATGGCTACACCTTC
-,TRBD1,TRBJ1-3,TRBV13,CASSQGDRASGNTIYF,TGTGCCAGCAGCCAAGGTGACAGGGCCTCTGGAAACACCATATATTTT
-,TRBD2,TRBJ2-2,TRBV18,CASSPLASGSHTGELFF,TGTGCCAGCTCACCATTGGCTAGCGGGAGTCACACCGGGGAGCTGTTTTTT
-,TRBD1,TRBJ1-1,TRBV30,CAWTAAGRGDTEAFF,TGTGCCTGGACCGCCGCCGGCAGGGGGGACACTGAAGCTTTCTTT
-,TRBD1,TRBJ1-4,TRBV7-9,CASSLGQGGEKLFF,TGTGCCAGCAGTTTAGGACAGGGTGGTGAAAAACTGTTTTTT
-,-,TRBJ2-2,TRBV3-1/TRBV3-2,CASSQGSNTGELFF,TGTGCCAGCAGCCAAGGGAGTAACACCGGGGAGCTGTTTTTT
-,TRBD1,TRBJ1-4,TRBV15,CATSRTDRATNEKLFF,TGTGCCACCAGCAGAACCGACAGGGCAACTAATGAAAAACTGTTTTTT
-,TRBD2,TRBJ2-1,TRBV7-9,CASSLAGTSGPYNEQFF,TGTGCCAGCAGCTTAGCGGGTACTAGCGGACCCTACAATGAGCAGTTCTTC
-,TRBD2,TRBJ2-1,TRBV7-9,CASSLRSGREDEQFF,TGTGCCAGCAGCTTACGGAGCGGGAGGGAGGATGAGCAGTTCTTC
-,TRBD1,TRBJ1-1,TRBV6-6,CASSPGTGVTTEAFF,TGTGCCAGCAGCCCCGGGACAGGGGTTACCACTGAAGCTTTCTTT
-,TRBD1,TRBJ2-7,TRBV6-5,CASLDRGIRGEQYF,TGTGCCAGCCTAGACAGGGGAATTCGCGGGGAGCAGTACTTC
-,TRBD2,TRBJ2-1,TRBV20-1,CSASQGLAGINEQFF,TGCAGTGCTAGTCAGGGACTAGCTGGAATTAATGAGCAGTTCTTC
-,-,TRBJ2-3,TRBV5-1,CASSLAQGRVDTQYF,TGCGCCAGCAGCTTGGCCCAGGGAAGAGTAGATACGCAGTATTTT
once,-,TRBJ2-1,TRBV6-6,CASSLRSNEQFF,TGTGCCAGCAGTCTTCGCAGCAATGAGCAGTTCTTC
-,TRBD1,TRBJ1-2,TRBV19,CASSIRAGQPYGYTF,TGTGCCAGTAGTATAAGGGCGGGACAGCCCTATGGCTACACCTTC
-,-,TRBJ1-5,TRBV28,CASSLANQPQHF,TGTGCCAGCAGTTTAGCGAATCAGCCCCAGCATTTT
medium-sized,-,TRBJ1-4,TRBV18,CASSPDGEEKLFF,TGTGCCAGCTCACCTGACGGGGAGGAAAAACTGTTTTTT
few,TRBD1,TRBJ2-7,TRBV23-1,CASSQYAQGASTYEQYF,TGCGCCAGCAGTCAATACGCACAGGGGGCCTCCACCTACGAGCAGTACTTC
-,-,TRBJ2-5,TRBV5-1,CASSLEMGGETQYF,TGCGCCAGCAGCTTGGAAATGGGGGGAGAGACCCAGTACTTC
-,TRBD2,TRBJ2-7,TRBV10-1,CASSVRREGTEQYF,TGCGCCAGCAGTGTTAGGCGGGAGGGCACCGAGCAGTACTTC
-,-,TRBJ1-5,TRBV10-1,CASSVRVGNQPQHF,TGCGCCAGCAGTGTCAGGGTGGGGAATCAGCCCCAGCATTTT
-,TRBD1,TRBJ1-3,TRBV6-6,CASSYQTGGGGNTIYF,TGTGCCAGCAGTTACCAGACAGGGGGCGGTGGAAACACCATATATTTT
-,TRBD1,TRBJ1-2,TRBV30,CAWWGTGDGYTF,TGTGCCTGGTGGGGGACAGGGGATGGCTACACCTTC
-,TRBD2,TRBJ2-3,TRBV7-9,CASTGGDPQYF,TGTGCCAGCACCGGGGGGGATCCGCAGTATTTT
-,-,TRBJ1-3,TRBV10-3,CATGDRPVSSGNTIYF,TGTGCCACCGGCGACAGGCCCGTATCCTCTGGAAACACCATATATTTT
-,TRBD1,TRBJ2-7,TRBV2,CASSPGTGHHEQYF,TGTGCCAGCAGTCCCGGGACAGGGCATCACGAGCAGTACTTC
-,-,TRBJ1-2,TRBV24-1,CATSDLYGYTF,TGTGCCACCAGTGACCTGTATGGCTACACCTTC
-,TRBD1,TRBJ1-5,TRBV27,CASSSRQTGVRNQPQHF,TGTGCCAGCAGTTCCCGCCAGACAGGGGTCCGCAATCAGCCCCAGCATTTT
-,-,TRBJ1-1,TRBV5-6,CASSLWGVLLNTEAFF,TGTGCCAGCAGCTTGTGGGGGGTTCTACTGAACACTGAAGCTTTCTTT